This is a list of T cell receptor beta chains from one sample in a study of blood T cells in healthy people across ages. TCRdb itself ran the 5' RACE reads through MiXCR, one entry per CDR3 protein. The table includes 1,800,000 or so distinct CDR3 sequences, about two fifths detected once. Sequencing was done on a sample of blood. These receptors all come from a human donor in good health. Each CDR3 is given with its conserved first and last residue. Each record gives: clone size, J gene, V gene, CDR3 protein. The size of a clone is reported for some rows only, either as once, few or many, or as a class for expanded clones.

abundance: few; j_gene: TRBJ2-2; v_gene: TRBV4-2; CDR3aa: CASSQDLNSALTGELFF
abundance: .; j_gene: TRBJ1-4; v_gene: TRBV28; CDR3aa: CASSITGTGDEKLFF
abundance: .; j_gene: TRBJ2-2; v_gene: TRBV6-5; CDR3aa: CASRGLAGVWSGELFF
abundance: few; j_gene: TRBJ1-1; v_gene: TRBV12-3/TRBV12-4; CDR3aa: CASSFEGGNTEAFF
abundance: .; j_gene: TRBJ2-7; v_gene: TRBV7-2; CDR3aa: CATNEGGPSRQYF
abundance: .; j_gene: TRBJ2-3; v_gene: TRBV14; CDR3aa: CASSQGTSVYTDTQYF
abundance: .; j_gene: TRBJ2-2; v_gene: TRBV7-2; CDR3aa: CASSLTGSWTGELFF
abundance: .; j_gene: TRBJ1-1; v_gene: TRBV6-8; CDR3aa: CASSYSILTPENTEAFF
abundance: many; j_gene: TRBJ1-2; v_gene: TRBV11-2; CDR3aa: CASSLDSGTGIYGYTF
abundance: few; j_gene: TRBJ2-3; v_gene: TRBV9; CDR3aa: CASSTNTGMDTQYF
abundance: .; j_gene: TRBJ1-1; v_gene: TRBV9; CDR3aa: CASSVEPGTEAFF
abundance: few; j_gene: TRBJ2-7; v_gene: TRBV7-2; CDR3aa: CTSSLTSGSSYEQYF
abundance: .; j_gene: TRBJ2-5; v_gene: TRBV6-5; CDR3aa: CASSRDRGHWSGQYF
abundance: once; j_gene: TRBJ1-4; v_gene: TRBV12-3/TRBV12-4; CDR3aa: CASSIRFSEELFF
abundance: few; j_gene: TRBJ1-2; v_gene: TRBV6-2/TRBV6-3; CDR3aa: CASSYGQTTGYTF
abundance: few; j_gene: TRBJ2-7; v_gene: TRBV21-1; CDR3aa: CASSKAKYEQYF
abundance: .; j_gene: TRBJ2-5; v_gene: TRBV12-3/TRBV12-4; CDR3aa: CASSAHGRETQYF
abundance: .; j_gene: TRBJ2-7; v_gene: TRBV12-3/TRBV12-4; CDR3aa: CASSLSAGGSGEQYF
abundance: few; j_gene: TRBJ2-3; v_gene: TRBV2; CDR3aa: CANELANTDTQYF
abundance: .; j_gene: TRBJ1-1; v_gene: TRBV11-2; CDR3aa: CASSKGPQTSSTEAFF
abundance: .; j_gene: TRBJ2-6; v_gene: TRBV28; CDR3aa: CASSLLLTRANVLTF
abundance: .; j_gene: .; v_gene: TRBV18; CDR3aa: CASSPPSSRVYEQYF
abundance: .; j_gene: TRBJ1-2; v_gene: TRBV5-1; CDR3aa: CASSFSRGDGYTF
abundance: many; j_gene: TRBJ2-7; v_gene: TRBV12-3/TRBV12-4; CDR3aa: CASSETPLYEQYF
abundance: .; j_gene: TRBJ2-3; v_gene: TRBV7-2; CDR3aa: CVSSLVASGGTDTQYF
abundance: .; j_gene: TRBJ2-5; v_gene: TRBV11-3; CDR3aa: CASSEFRETQYF
abundance: .; j_gene: TRBJ2-7; v_gene: TRBV12-3/TRBV12-4; CDR3aa: CASSFRYPRAANSYEQYF
abundance: .; j_gene: TRBJ1-4; v_gene: TRBV5-1; CDR3aa: CASSPIRATATNEKLFF